The clone carrying this T cell receptor (beta chain) has more than one count but fewer than ten. No antigen is known for it. Germline V gene sequence: CDR1 SGHRS, CDR2 YFSETQ. The CDR3 sequence is 12 residues long. Trimming stripped 4 bases from V and 2 bases from J, with 6 bases between. The data derive from a study of T cell responses to AZD1222 COVID-19 vaccine. Study conclusions and caveats: At baseline, just a handful of AZD1222 recipients tested seropositive. Across spike, vaccine-associated CD4 TCRs were found, dominant at 160-218 and 743-854. Two AZD1222 doses significantly raised spike-specific TCR breadth and depth over controls.

The data were produced by immunoSEQ multiplex PCR, yet TCRdb's version contains in-frame clones alone and is incomplete. The data show tens of thousands of clones, around 88% seen once. Samples with a second dose at about 4 or about 12 weeks were pooled together. The V and J genes are TRBV5-1 and TRBJ1-2; D is unresolved. The specimen was peripheral blood, collected 28 days after the second AZD1222 dose. This receptor was identified in an adult who received the AZD1222 COVID-19 vaccine. For the CDR3, the DNA is TGCGCCAGCAGCACAGACAACTATGGCTACACCTTC. Amino acids: CASSTDNYGYTF.